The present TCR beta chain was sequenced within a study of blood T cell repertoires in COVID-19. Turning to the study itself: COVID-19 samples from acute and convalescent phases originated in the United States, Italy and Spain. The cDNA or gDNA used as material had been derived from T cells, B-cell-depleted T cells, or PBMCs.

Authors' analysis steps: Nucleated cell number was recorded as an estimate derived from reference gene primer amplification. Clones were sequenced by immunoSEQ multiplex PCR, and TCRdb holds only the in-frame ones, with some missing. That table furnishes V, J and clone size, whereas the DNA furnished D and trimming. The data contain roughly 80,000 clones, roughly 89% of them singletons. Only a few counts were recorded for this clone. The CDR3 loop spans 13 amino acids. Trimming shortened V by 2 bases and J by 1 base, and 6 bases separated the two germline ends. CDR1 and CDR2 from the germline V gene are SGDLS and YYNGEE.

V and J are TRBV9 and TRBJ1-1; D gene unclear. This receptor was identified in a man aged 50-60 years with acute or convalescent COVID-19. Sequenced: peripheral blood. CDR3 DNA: TGTGCCAGCAGCGTGTTAGAGAACACTGAAGCTTTCTTT. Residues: CASSVLENTEAFF.